What follows are 21 T cell receptor beta chains derived from one specimen sequenced in a study of T cell repertoires in cytomegalovirus infection. TCRdb passed the reads through MiXCR, listing each CDR3 protein once. The sample shows roughly 860,000 distinct CDR3 sequences, about 30% of them seen only once. For these TCRs, the target antigens are not known. This specimen was cultured CD8+ T cells from PBMCs, taken from culture after CMV antigen stimulation. All receptors come from a human donor in good health (CMV status not recorded). Some clones in this sample may be carry-over from other donors' samples.

The table lists this clonotype with a few counts. The chain recombines TRBV7-9 with TRBJ2-1, with 7 positions matching TRBD2. Germline trimming cut 0 bases from V and 5 bases from J; bases unmatched to any gene: 10. The germline gives CDR1 SEHNR, CDR2 FQNEAQ (reference sequence). This CDR3 is built from 17 residues. CDR3 region: CASSLALRLAVNNEQFF. The CDR3 coding sequence is TGTGCCAGCAGCTTAGCGTTGAGGCTAGCGGTCAACAATGAGCAGTTCTTC.

This chain uses TRBV18 with TRBJ1-3; D remains ambiguous. V lost 3 bases, J lost 0 bases, and 15 bases lay in between. The germline V gene has CDR1 KGHSH and CDR2 LQKENI. There are 17 residues in the CDR3. The CDR3 DNA follows: TGTGCCAGCTCACCTTTTTGGGAGGCCTACTCTGGAAACACCATATATTTT. Its protein is CASSPFWEAYSGNTIYF.

This clonotype was counted between two and nine times. The rearrangement uses TRBV7-9 and TRBJ2-4; tentative D call: TRBD1 (6 bases). Looked up from germline, CDR1 is SEHNR and CDR2 is FQNEAQ (reference sequence). With 3 bases removed from V and 3 bases from J, the gap between germline ends came to 15 bases. CDR3 length equals 16 residues. In DNA form, the CDR3 reads TGTGCCAGCAGCTTCCCACAGGGCAAAGGCAAAAACATTCAGTACTTC. It is translated as CASSFPQGKGKNIQYF.

There are a few counts of this clonotype. This rearrangement joins TRBV6-2 or TRBV6-3 to TRBJ2-7; 9 bases map to TRBD2. The V segment lost 1 base and the J segment 3 bases; nucleotides outside the gene matches: 4. CDR3 length: 15 amino acids. Looked up from germline, CDR1 is MNHEY and CDR2 is SVGEGT. The CDR3 sequence: CASSYWRGGLYEQYF. The CDR3 coding sequence is TGTGCCAGCAGTTACTGGCGGGGGGGGCTCTACGAGCAGTACTTC.

This chain's CDR3 is CASSSGRLGTEAFF. The CDR3 bases are TGTGCCAGCAGTTCGGGACGCCTGGGGACTGAAGCTTTCTTT. V is TRBV5-6 and J is TRBJ1-1; the D gene is possibly TRBD1 (5 bases). The CDR3 is 14 amino acids. The germline gives CDR1 SGHDT, CDR2 YYEEEE. V was clipped by 5 bases and J by 5 bases, with 16 bases between them.

The chain employs TRBV7-6 and TRBJ1-1, with D maybe TRBD1 (6 bases). The CDR3 extends over 19 amino acids. The germline V gene encodes CDR1 SGHVS and CDR2 FNYEAQ. The V gene lost 1 base and the J gene lost 0 bases, with 21 bases spanning the gap. The CDR3 DNA reads TGTGCCAGCAGCTTAGAACGCGGGGGGCTATTCCCCATGAACACTGAAGCTTTCTTT. It codes for CASSLERGGLFPMNTEAFF.

The chain employs TRBV6-6 and TRBJ1-1; 7 nucleotides line up with TRBD1. The germline gives CDR1 MNHNY, CDR2 SVGAGI (reference sequence). After removal of 6 bases from V and 4 bases from J, the junction contained 5 bases not matched to a gene. This CDR3 comprises 13 residues. The CDR3: CASRTGLVTEAFF. The CDR3 DNA sequence: TGTGCCAGCAGGACAGGGTTGGTCACTGAAGCTTTCTTT.

V and J are TRBV7-8 and TRBJ1-5; maybe TRBD1 (6 bases). Trimming shortened V by 7 bases and J by 5 bases, and 33 bases separated the two germline ends. The CDR3 covers 20 residues. Germline CDR1 reads SGHVS; CDR2 reads FQNEAQ. CDR3 sequence: CASTPSPPPGTPRRDQPQHF. CDR3 DNA sequence: TGTGCCAGCACCCCTTCCCCTCCCCCCGGGACACCAAGGCGGGATCAGCCCCAGCATTTT.

This clonotype was observed a handful of times. V usage is TRBV4-1 and J usage is TRBJ1-3, with a possible D match to TRBD1 (5 bases). The length of the CDR3 is 13 residues. Germline V gene sequence: CDR1 MGHRA, CDR2 YSYEKL. The V and J ends lost 0 bases and 10 bases respectively, with 10 bases between them. The CDR3 nucleotides are TGCGCCAGCAGCCAAGATTCAGGGCCTACCATATATTTT. This sequence encodes CASSQDSGPTIYF.

This clonotype appeared once. The J gene is TRBJ2-4, the V gene TRBV29-1; 9 nucleotides match TRBD1. This CDR3 is built from 14 residues. V lost 4 bases, J lost 6 bases, and 7 bases stayed unmatched. Germline assignment: CDR1 SQVTM and CDR2 ANQGSEA. This CDR3 reads CSVVGGQGTNIQYF. In nucleotides, the CDR3 is TGCAGCGTTGTGGGTGGACAGGGGACAAACATTCAGTACTTC.

This clonotype has only a few counts. CDR3 nucleotides: TGTGCCAGCAGCTTAGGCGCACAGGTTTACAATTCACCCCTCCACTTT. Protein product: CASSLGAQVYNSPLHF. The rearrangement links TRBV11-2 to TRBJ1-6; D is perhaps TRBD1 (5 bases). The length of the CDR3 is 16 residues. Germline-derived CDR1 and CDR2 are SGHAT and FQNNGV. V lost 1 base, J lost 7 bases, and 14 bases lay in between. The full variable domain, its missing parts supplied by reference TRBV11-2 and TRBJ1-6, is EAGVAQSPRYKIIEKRQSVAFWCNPISGHATLYWYQQILGQGPKLLIQFQNNGVVDDSQLPKDRFSAERLKGVDSTLKIQPAKLEDSAVYLCASSLGAQVYNSPLHFGNGTRLTVT.

The chain links TRBV5-1 to TRBJ2-1; 12 nucleotides align to TRBD2. Germline lookup yields CDR1 SGHRS and CDR2 YFSETQ. The CDR3 is 17 amino acids. Trimming at V came to 3 bases and at J to 8 bases, leaving 12 bases not matched to a gene. In nucleotides, the CDR3 is TGCGCCAGCAGCTCGGTGGGGTCTAGCGGGAGGGACCATGAGCAGTTCTTC. Translating gives CASSSVGSSGRDHEQFF.

In its sample, this clonotype was seen once. The J gene is TRBJ2-1, the V gene TRBV5-4; 11 positions agree with TRBD2. Germline loops: CDR1 SGHNT, CDR2 YYREEE (reference sequence). V lost 0 bases to trimming and J lost 0 bases; unmatched junction nucleotides: 5. The CDR3 spans 18 residues. The CDR3 protein is CASSLELAGAVSYNEQFF. CDR3 nucleotides: TGTGCCAGCAGCTTGGAACTAGCGGGGGCCGTCTCCTACAATGAGCAGTTCTTC.

This clonotype has only a few counts. The V gene is TRBV6-2 or TRBV6-3, the J gene TRBJ2-7; D tentatively reads TRBD1 or TRBD2 (5 bases each). The germline V gene encodes CDR1 MNHEY and CDR2 SVGEGT. This CDR3 region has 14 residues. The DNA for the CDR3 is TGTGTAACGCAGGGAGTACGGGCATCCTACGAGCAGTACGTC. Translating it yields CVTQGVRASYEQYV.

As to this clonotype: A junction end diverges from the germline sequence, so it may reflect a read error. This chain connects TRBV7-6 to TRBJ2-4; D gene ambiguous. CDR3 size: 16 residues. Germline lookup yields CDR1 SGHVS and CDR2 FNYEAQ. CDR3 nucleotide sequence: TGTGCCAGCAGCTTAGCAAGGGCAGACTCTACAAACATTCGGTACTTC. Translated, it gives CASSLARADSTNIRYF.

This chain links TRBV3-1 with TRBJ2-5; 11 bases agree with TRBD2. Germline V lookup: CDR1 LGHDT, CDR2 YNNKEL (reference sequence). This CDR3 is 17 amino acids long. The V and J ends lost 2 bases and 4 bases, in that order; junction bases with no gene match: 9. CDR3 amino acids: CASSQWISGGVAETQYF. In DNA form, the CDR3 reads TGTGCCAGCAGCCAATGGATTAGCGGGGGGGTAGCAGAGACCCAGTACTTC.

This clonotype was counted ten times or more. The rearrangement uses TRBV27 and TRBJ1-6; 7 nucleotides agree with TRBD1. Trimming took 8 bases from V and 8 from J; bases not matched to a gene: 9. Per germline, CDR1 MNHEY and CDR2 SMNVEV (reference sequence). The CDR3 extends over 14 amino acids. This CDR3 reads CASGPGTVYSPLHF. In DNA form, the CDR3 reads TGTGCCAGCGGTCCCGGGACAGTTTATTCACCCCTCCACTTT.

V gene TRBV7-9 combines with J gene TRBJ2-2; D gene unclear. Germline-derived CDR1 and CDR2 are SEHNR and FQNEAQ (reference sequence). The CDR3 spans 14 residues. The germline V and J ends were trimmed by 4 bases and 1 base, with 7 bases remaining between them. The CDR3 here is CASSSHWNTGELFF. CDR3 in DNA: TGTGCCAGCAGCTCTCACTGGAACACCGGGGAGCTGTTTTTT.

The genes are TRBV9 and TRBJ2-1, with 9 bases fitting TRBD2. Germline CDR1 and CDR2: SGDLS and YYNGEE. Trimming removed 4 bases from V and 2 bases from J; junction bases left unmatched: 13. This CDR3 has 18 amino acids. For the CDR3, the DNA is TGTGCCAGCAGCTTAATGGCCGGAGCGGGGGGCACCTACAATGAGCAGTTCTTC. Protein product: CASSLMAGAGGTYNEQFF.

J is TRBJ1-2 and V is TRBV5-1, with a tentative D call TRBD1 (6 bases). The CDR3 runs to 14 residues. Looked up from germline, CDR1 is SGHRS and CDR2 is YFSETQ. V was shortened by 4 bases and J by 4 bases, with 14 bases between the two germline ends. This chain's CDR3 is CASSDQQGSYGYTF. The CDR3 bases are TGCGCCAGCAGCGATCAACAGGGAAGCTATGGCTACACCTTC. The full variable domain, in which reference TRBV5-1 and TRBJ1-2 provide the parts outside the CDR3, is KAGVTQTPRYLIKTRGQQVTLSCSPISGHRSVSWYQQTPGQGLQFLFEYFSETQRNKGNFPGRFSGRQFSNSRSEMNVSTLELGDSALYLCASSDQQGSYGYTFGSGTRLTVV.

The gene calls are TRBV6-8 and TRBJ2-3; 9 bases match TRBD2. V lost 6 bases, J lost 2 bases, and 6 bases stayed unmatched. The CDR3 consists of 15 residues. Germline CDR1 and CDR2: MNHGY and SAAAGT. The CDR3 nucleotides read TGTGCCAGCAGATTAGCGGGGGCGCTCACAGATACGCAGTATTTT. Its translation is CASRLAGALTDTQYF.